A single sample is the source of the 26 T cell receptor beta chains below, sequenced in a study of blood T cell repertoires in COVID-19 (dated by TCRdb to 2018 to 2020). The library came from the immunoSEQ multiplex PCR assay. Drawn from immuneACCESS, this table holds only the in-frame rearrangements with V and J called that TCRdb kept. Clones are partly lost; checked studies trace under half to an unresolved V gene and leave the rest unexplained. The sample data list around 150,000 clones, and 76% of these were observed just once. Together, the top ten hold roughly 3.5% of the sample. Material for sequencing was peripheral blood. These receptors were taken from a woman of 80 years or more with acute or convalescent COVID-19.

The chain couples TRBV5-1 to TRBJ2-1; D unresolved. The V end was cut by 7 bases, the J end by 4 bases, with 18 bases between. CDR3 size: 15 residues. Germline V gene data show CDR1 as SGHRS and CDR2 as YFSETQ. The chain's CDR3 is CASLAVPESYNEQFF. CDR3 bases: TGCGCCAGCTTAGCCGTACCAGAATCGTACAATGAGCAGTTCTTC.

The chain joins TRBV6-1 to TRBJ2-7, with TRBD1 matching 12 bases. Germline V gene lookup returns CDR1 MNHNS and CDR2 SASEGT. The CDR3 contains 15 residues. V lost 3 bases, J lost 3 bases, and 3 bases stayed unmatched. CDR3 sequence reads: CASSEGQGAGYEQYF. The CDR3 DNA is TGTGCCAGCAGTGAGGGACAGGGGGCTGGCTACGAGCAGTACTTC.

The V call is TRBV15, the J call TRBJ2-2; D remains unclear. CDR3 length: 17 residues. The germline V gene encodes CDR1 LNHNV and CDR2 YYDKDF (reference sequence). The V and J ends lost 1 base and 0 bases respectively, with 12 bases between them. The CDR3 DNA follows: TGTGCCACCAGCAGAGTTCACACACCCGCGAACACCGGGGAGCTGTTTTTT. Residues: CATSRVHTPANTGELFF.

Only a few counts were recorded for this clone. The V and J genes are TRBV19 and TRBJ2-2, with 9 bases matching TRBD1. The germline CDR1 and CDR2 sequences are LNHDA and SQIVND (reference sequence). The CDR3 loop spans 17 amino acids. Trimming at V came to 9 bases and at J to 6 bases, leaving 17 bases not matched to a gene. CDR3 in DNA: TGTGCCAGCGTATCAGGGACAGGGAGAGGAGTAGCCGGGGAGCTGTTTTTT. Its translation is CASVSGTGRGVAGELFF.

The rearrangement uses TRBV5-5 and TRBJ2-1; 12 bases are a match to TRBD2. Germline assignment: CDR1 SGHKS and CDR2 YYEKEE (reference sequence). Trimming at V came to 3 bases and at J to 0 bases, leaving 4 bases not matched to a gene. This CDR3 has 17 residues. The CDR3 nucleotides are TGTGCCAGCAGCTCTGGACTAGCGGGGAGCTCCTACAATGAGCAGTTCTTC. Translation: CASSSGLAGSSYNEQFF.

This clone has more than one count but fewer than ten. The V gene is TRBV29-1, the J gene TRBJ1-1, with a weak D call TRBD1 (6 bases). CDR1 is SQVTM, CDR2 ANQGSEA, per germline. CDR3 length: 13 amino acids. Trimming took off 3 bases at V and 1 base at J, with 9 bases between the two ends. DNA of the CDR3: TGCAGCGTTGAGGGGGCTGGGAACACTGAAGCTTTCTTT. As protein: CSVEGAGNTEAFF.

V gene TRBV2 combines with J gene TRBJ1-5; D gene ambiguous. V lost 7 bases and J lost 0, with 13 bases in between. Germline CDR1 is SNHLY and CDR2 is FYNNEI. This CDR3 is built from 15 residues. CDR3 nucleotides: TGTGCCAGCATACTTAACAGTAATAGCAATCAGCCCCAGCATTTT. This encodes CASILNSNSNQPQHF.

J is TRBJ1-1 and V is TRBV27, with no clear D. The V end was cut by 5 bases, the J end by 0 bases, with 13 bases between. There are 15 residues in the CDR3. Germline lookup yields CDR1 MNHEY and CDR2 SMNVEV (reference sequence). The CDR3 nucleotides are TGTGCCAGCAGTCCCCTTGGGGAGGTGAACACTGAAGCTTTCTTT. As protein: CASSPLGEVNTEAFF.

The gene calls are TRBV11-3 and TRBJ1-6, with a tentative D call TRBD1 (6 bases). The CDR3 is made up of 13 amino acids. V lost 5 bases and J 5 bases, leaving 7 bases between the germline ends. From germline, CDR1 is SGHNT and CDR2 YENEEA. The CDR3 DNA reads as TGTGCCAGCAGCAGGGGGAATAATTCACCCCTCCACTTT. Encoded protein: CASSRGNNSPLHF.

V and J are TRBV30 and TRBJ2-1; TRBD2 agrees at 9 bases. The length of the CDR3 is 13 residues. CDR1 and CDR2 from the germline V gene are GTSNPN and SVGIG (reference sequence). With V trimmed by 7 bases and J by 5 bases, 6 bases remained unmatched. The CDR3 DNA reads as TGTGCCTCCAGGACTAGCGAACACAATGAGCAGTTCTTC. Amino acids: CASRTSEHNEQFF.

The genes are TRBV5-1 and TRBJ1-2; D is undetermined. CDR1 SGHRS and CDR2 YFSETQ come from the germline V gene. The CDR3 is made up of 12 amino acids. Trimming shortened V by 4 bases and J by 4 bases, and 8 bases separated the two germline ends. In nucleotides, the CDR3 is TGCGCCAGCAGCCCGGGTAGCTATGGCTACACCTTC. This sequence encodes CASSPGSYGYTF.

The chain links TRBV6-1 to TRBJ2-1, with 10 bases identical to TRBD1. The CDR3 has 20 amino acids. V trimming: 2 bases; J trimming: 0 bases; junction bases outside the gene matches: 13. From germline, CDR1 is MNHNS and CDR2 SASEGT. The CDR3 here is CASSELPRQGARSSYNEQFF. Here the CDR3 DNA reads TGTGCCAGCAGTGAATTGCCCCGACAGGGGGCAAGGAGCTCCTACAATGAGCAGTTCTTC.

This clone was seen a few times. V and J are TRBV6-5 and TRBJ2-2; TRBD1 is a possible D gene (6 bases). The CDR3 has 16 amino acids. Trimming stripped 2 bases from V and 7 bases from J, with 17 bases between. Germline V gene lookup returns CDR1 MNHEY and CDR2 SVGAGI. CDR3 in DNA: TGTGCCAGCAGTTACCCGAGACCTGCCAGGGGCGGGGAGCTGTTTTTT. Translation: CASSYPRPARGGELFF.

This clone was counted once. The gene calls are TRBV7-8 and TRBJ2-3, with D perhaps matching TRBD2 (6 bases). Deletions cut 7 bases from V and 1 base from J, with 15 bases between. This CDR3 has 15 residues. CDR1 and CDR2 from the germline V gene are SGHVS and FQNEAQ. CDR3 residues: CASTQSWGGTDTQYF. The CDR3 DNA sequence: TGTGCCAGCACGCAAAGTTGGGGGGGCACAGATACGCAGTATTTT.

The chain employs TRBV15 and TRBJ1-2, with no clear D. Trimming removed 5 bases from V and 4 bases from J, with 11 bases in between. The CDR3 is 13 amino acids. Germline lookup yields CDR1 LNHNV and CDR2 YYDKDF (reference sequence). The CDR3 spells CATSPGEAYGYTF. The DNA of the CDR3 is TGTGCCACCAGCCCCGGCGAGGCCTATGGCTACACCTTC.

This chain joins TRBV2 and TRBJ1-2, with D hard to call. This CDR3 is built from 12 residues. V lost 1 base to trimming and J lost 12 bases, with 12 bases between them. Looked up from germline, CDR1 is SNHLY and CDR2 is FYNNEI. CDR3 amino acids: CASSEGGLGHTF. The CDR3, as DNA: TGTGCCAGCAGTGAAGGAGGTCTCGGCCACACCTTC.

This chain uses TRBV25-1 with TRBJ2-5; D might be TRBD2 (5 bases). Per germline, CDR1 MGHDK and CDR2 SYGVNS. The CDR3 has 14 residues. Between the trimmed V and J ends, which lost 2 bases and 7 bases, there was a span of 14 bases. The CDR3 bases are TGTGCCAGCAGTGAACGGACTCTGGACGGGACCCAGTACTTC. Its translation: CASSERTLDGTQYF.

The rearrangement uses TRBV5-1 and TRBJ1-1; no firm D call. CDR1 SGHRS and CDR2 YFSETQ come from the germline V gene. The CDR3 contains 13 residues. The V gene lost 0 bases and the J gene lost 11 bases, with 14 bases spanning the gap. The CDR3 loop reads CASSLGGGEEAFF. For the CDR3, the DNA is TGCGCCAGCAGCTTGGGAGGTGGGGAGGAGGCTTTCTTT.

The chain couples TRBV6-5 to TRBJ1-2; 7 bases align to TRBD1. V lost 5 bases to trimming and J lost 0 bases; unmatched junction nucleotides: 6. Germline-derived CDR1 and CDR2 are MNHEY and SVGAGI. The CDR3 consists of 15 residues. Here the CDR3 DNA reads TGTGCCAGCAGTCGCCCGGGACAGCCTAACTATGGCTACACCTTC. Amino acid sequence: CASSRPGQPNYGYTF.

The J gene is TRBJ2-5, the V gene TRBV30; D perhaps matches TRBD2 (7 bases). CDR1 is GTSNPN and CDR2 is SVGIG in the germline V gene (reference sequence). V was clipped by 2 bases and J by 3 bases, with 13 bases between them. This CDR3 is 14 amino acids long. The CDR3 sequence: CAWSLWGGKETQYF. CDR3 DNA sequence: TGTGCCTGGAGTTTGTGGGGGGGCAAAGAGACCCAGTACTTC. Full variable domain (rest looked up from reference TRBV30 and TRBJ2-5): SQTIHQWPATLVQPVGSPLSLECTVEGTSNPNLYWYRQAAGRGLQLLFYSVGIGQISSEVPQNLSASRPQDRQFILSSKKLLLSDSGFYLCAWSLWGGKETQYFGPGTRLLVL.

This clone has a handful of counts. This chain links TRBV14 with TRBJ2-7; 8 bases line up with TRBD2. Germline V gene data show CDR1 as SGHDN and CDR2 as FVKESK. The CDR3 is made up of 16 amino acids. After removal of 1 base from V and 3 bases from J, the junction contained 8 bases not matched to a gene. CDR3 bases: TGTGCCAGCAGCCAAGCCCTCGGGACTAGTCGCTACGAGCAGTACTTC. This sequence encodes CASSQALGTSRYEQYF.

Here the CDR3 reads CATSDPSTGGNEQFF. The CDR3 nucleotides are TGTGCCACCAGTGACCCATCGACAGGGGGCAATGAGCAGTTCTTC. The rearrangement uses TRBV24-1 and TRBJ2-1, with 9 bases matching TRBD1. J lost 6 bases, V lost 4 bases, and 6 bases had no gene match. The germline V gene encodes CDR1 KGHDR and CDR2 SFDVKD. This CDR3 is built from 15 residues.

This chain links TRBV5-4 with TRBJ2-1, with D tentatively TRBD2 (7 bases). The CDR3 spans 15 residues. The V gene lost 2 bases and the J gene lost 4 bases, with 13 bases spanning the gap. Per germline, CDR1 SGHNT and CDR2 YYREEE (reference sequence). CDR3 sequence: CASSLGGGLYNEQFF. The CDR3 DNA reads TGTGCCAGCAGCTTAGGGGGGGGGCTGTACAATGAGCAGTTCTTC. The entire variable domain, with the rest obtained from reference TRBV5-4 and TRBJ2-1, is as follows: ETGVTQSPTHLIKTRGQQVTLRCSSQSGHNTVSWYQQALGQGPQFIFQYYREEENGRGNFPPRFSGLQFPNYSSELNVNALELDDSALYLCASSLGGGLYNEQFFGPGTRLTVL.

The chain couples TRBV5-1 to TRBJ1-1, with TRBD1 matching 7 bases. V was pared by 4 bases and J by 6 bases, with 9 bases of the junction left unmatched. This CDR3 is 14 amino acids long. CDR1 and CDR2 (germline): SGHRS, YFSETQ. The CDR3 region has the DNA TGCGCCAGCAGCCTCTCACAGGGGATGCCTGAAGCTTTCTTT. It is translated as CASSLSQGMPEAFF.

The rearrangement joins TRBV2 to TRBJ2-1; 8 nucleotides line up with TRBD2. The CDR3 covers 14 residues. Trimming took 4 bases from V and 4 from J; bases not matched to a gene: 3. Germline values: CDR1 SNHLY, CDR2 FYNNEI. CDR3 coding DNA: TGTGCCAGCAGTGGGCTAGCGGGTTACAATGAGCAGTTCTTC. This sequence encodes CASSGLAGYNEQFF.

The rearrangement links TRBV27 to TRBJ2-3; TRBD2 agrees at 9 bases. Germline V gene sequence: CDR1 MNHEY, CDR2 SMNVEV (reference sequence). V dropped 5 bases and J dropped 2; count of bases not matched to a gene: 5. This CDR3 is built from 15 residues. The CDR3 bases are TGTGCCAGCAGTCCCCTAGCGGGATCCACAGATACGCAGTATTTT. Protein sequence: CASSPLAGSTDTQYF.